This T cell receptor (beta chain) comes out of a study of T-cell memory formation after mild COVID-19. Overall study findings and caveats: Second-wave clones with a day 37 peak had unconfirmed SARS-CoV-2 specificity. Contracting clones from day 15 to 85 showed balanced CD4/CD8; later expanders favored CD4+.

This clonotype turned up a few times. Its cognate antigen is unknown. TCRdb re-called the 5' RACE reads with MiXCR, one entry per CDR3 protein. Of about 250,000 distinct CDR3 sequences in the sample, about a sixth were seen once. The material sequenced was PBMCs or a T cell subset sorted from them (not recorded which). The sequence derives from a man younger than 30 who had mild COVID-19 (a few samples of this study predate the infection). Cell type and time point are not known.

CDR3 sequence (DNA): TGTGCGCTGGGCCCGAATGAGCAGTTCTTC. Its translation is CALGPNEQFF. The V and J genes are TRBV6-1 and TRBJ2-1; D is ambiguous. Germline CDR1 is MNHNS and CDR2 is SASEGT. The CDR3 extends over 10 amino acids.